What follows are 31 T cell receptor beta chains derived from one specimen sequenced in a study of cytomegalovirus exposure and HLA in healthy donors. The PCR ran on 60 Vbeta and 13 Jbeta primers. Measured with immunoSEQ multiplex PCR; TCRdb has only the in-frame clones, and not every one. The repertoire includes about 190,000 clones, around 67% of them detected once, and around 3.2% sits in the top ten. Sample: PBMCs. Receptors were obtained from a woman in her 30s in good health and CMV-seropositive.

This clone showed up just once. CDR3 residues: CASRERGQGEGYTF. The CDR3 coding sequence is TGTGCCAGCAGGGAGAGGGGACAGGGGGAGGGCTACACCTTC. The chain carries TRBV6-1 and TRBJ1-2; 11 nucleotides align to TRBD1. This CDR3 is 14 amino acids long. From germline, CDR1 is MNHNS and CDR2 SASEGT. Trimming removed 6 bases from V and 8 bases from J; junction bases left unmatched: 8.

V and J are TRBV13 and TRBJ2-3; TRBD2 might be the D (6 bases). Germline V lookup: CDR1 PRHDT, CDR2 FYEKMQ (reference sequence). The CDR3 is 17 amino acids. The V and J ends lost 4 bases and 6 bases respectively, with 23 bases between them. The CDR3 nucleotides read TGTGCCAGCAGCTCGACCTATAGCGGCGGGTCCCAGGATACGCAGTATTTT. It encodes CASSSTYSGGSQDTQYF.

The J gene is TRBJ1-1, the V gene TRBV29-1; D is unresolved. This CDR3 is 12 amino acids long. CDR1 is SQVTM, CDR2 ANQGSEA, per germline. Trimming shortened V by 4 bases and J by 5 bases, and 11 bases separated the two germline ends. The chain's CDR3 is CSVARERTEAFF. The CDR3 DNA reads TGCAGCGTTGCGAGGGAAAGGACTGAAGCTTTCTTT.

This sequence joins TRBV6-5 and TRBJ2-3, with 12 bases fitting TRBD2. With V trimmed by 2 bases and J by 9 bases, 3 bases remained unmatched. Germline V CDR1 and CDR2: MNHEY, SVGAGI. The CDR3 is 14 amino acids. Written as DNA, the CDR3 is TGTGCCAGCAGTTACACGACTAGCGGGAGAACGCAGTATTTT. This translates into CASSYTTSGRTQYF.

The V gene is TRBV5-1, the J gene TRBJ1-2; 8 positions match TRBD1. Trimming at V came to 0 bases and at J to 7 bases, leaving 5 bases not matched to a gene. The CDR3 runs 14 residues. CDR1 and CDR2 from the germline V gene are SGHRS and YFSETQ. DNA for the CDR3: TGCGCCAGCAGCTTGGGAGGCAGGGGGCCTGGCTACACCTTC. Its translation: CASSLGGRGPGYTF.

The chain employs TRBV27 and TRBJ1-5, with D unclear. The CDR3 has 14 residues. Per the germline V gene, CDR1 is MNHEY and CDR2 is SMNVEV (reference sequence). The ends were cut back, 0 bases at V and 1 base at J, with 4 bases in the middle. The CDR3, as DNA: TGTGCCAGCAGTTTATCGAGGAGCAATCAGCCCCAGCATTTT. Translated, it gives CASSLSRSNQPQHF.

The chain links TRBV15 to TRBJ2-1; TRBD2 matches at 11 bases. CDR1 LNHNV and CDR2 YYDKDF come from the germline V gene (reference sequence). J gave up 3 bases and V 1 base, and 2 bases lay outside the gene matches. The CDR3 runs to 16 residues. The CDR3 bases are TGTGCCACCAGCAGAGTTCTAGCGGGAGGCTACAATGAGCAGTTCTTC. Its translation: CATSRVLAGGYNEQFF.

This rearrangement joins TRBV5-4 to TRBJ1-1; TRBD1 is a possible D gene (6 bases). The CDR3 consists of 17 residues. V was clipped by 3 bases and J by 0 bases, with 18 bases between them. Germline V gene lookup returns CDR1 SGHNT and CDR2 YYREEE (reference sequence). The CDR3 region is CASSWGTGPLMNTEAFF. The CDR3 coding sequence is TGTGCCAGCAGCTGGGGAACAGGGCCTCTCATGAACACTGAAGCTTTCTTT.

This clone occurred once. The chain links TRBV7-9 to TRBJ2-5; D call uncertain. V was pared by 2 bases and J by 2 bases, with 6 bases between. This CDR3 is 13 amino acids long. CDR1 is SEHNR, CDR2 FQNEAQ, per germline (reference sequence). The CDR3, as DNA: TGTGCCAGCAGCTTAATCGGTCAAGAGACCCAGTACTTC. It codes for CASSLIGQETQYF.

The V and J genes are TRBV9 and TRBJ2-1, with D unresolved. There are 11 residues in the CDR3. CDR1 is SGDLS and CDR2 is YYNGEE in the germline V gene. The germline V and J ends were trimmed by 3 bases and 7 bases, with 5 bases remaining between them. The CDR3 DNA sequence: TGTGCCAGCAGCGATGTAAATGAGCAGTTCTTC. This encodes CASSDVNEQFF.

Only one count was recorded for this clone. The rearrangement uses TRBV27 and TRBJ1-2; D ambiguous. Germline V gives CDR1 MNHEY, CDR2 SMNVEV (reference sequence). V lost 0 bases to trimming and J lost 7 bases, with 15 bases between them. This CDR3 is built from 15 residues. The CDR3 here is CASSLSSSTLRGYTF. The CDR3 region has the DNA TGTGCCAGCAGTTTATCTTCATCCACTTTACGTGGCTACACCTTC.

This clone was counted only a few times. The rearrangement links TRBV19 to TRBJ1-5, with 9 bases fitting TRBD1. This CDR3 has 13 amino acids. Germline-derived CDR1 and CDR2 are LNHDA and SQIVND (reference sequence). Trimming at V came to 8 bases and at J to 6 bases, leaving 5 bases not matched to a gene. The CDR3 DNA sequence: TGTGCCAGTCGGACAGGGGTCGGTCAGCCCCAGCATTTT. Protein sequence: CASRTGVGQPQHF. The full variable domain, rest sourced from reference TRBV19 and TRBJ1-5, is DGGITQSPKYLFRKEGQNVTLSCEQNLNHDAMYWYRQDPGQGLRLIYYSQIVNDFQKGDIAEGYSVSREKKESFPLTVTSAQKNPTAFYLCASRTGVGQPQHFGDGTRLSIL.

The CDR3 DNA sequence: TGTGCCAGCAGCCCCGTAGGGGCCCAGCAGTACTTC. Amino acids: CASSPVGAQQYF. This chain links TRBV11-2 with TRBJ2-7; D is possibly TRBD1 (5 bases). The germline V gene encodes CDR1 SGHAT and CDR2 FQNNGV. The CDR3 loop spans 12 amino acids. V was clipped by 5 bases and J by 8 bases, with 13 bases between them.

The chain links TRBV11-3 to TRBJ2-1, with a tentative D call TRBD2 (5 bases). Trimming shortened V by 1 base and J by 3 bases, and 7 bases separated the two germline ends. Germline CDR1 and CDR2: SGHNT and YENEEA. The CDR3 length is 14 residues. The CDR3 DNA reads as TGTGCCAGCAGCTTAGCCGGGGTCTACAATGAGCAGTTCTTC. Protein sequence: CASSLAGVYNEQFF. The full variable domain, its missing parts supplied by reference TRBV11-3 and TRBJ2-1, is EAGVVQSPRYKIIEKKQPVAFWCNPISGHNTLYWYLQNLGQGPELLIRYENEEAVDDSQLPKDRFSAERLKGVDSTLKIQPAELGDSAVYLCASSLAGVYNEQFFGPGTRLTVL.

The chain links TRBV27 to TRBJ2-7, with D perhaps TRBD1 (6 bases). Looked up from germline, CDR1 is MNHEY and CDR2 is SMNVEV (reference sequence). There are 16 residues in the CDR3. V gave up 2 bases and J gave up 5 bases, with 19 bases separating them. This CDR3 reads CASSLELGTGSDEQYF. CDR3 DNA: TGTGCCAGCAGTTTAGAGTTAGGAACAGGGTCCGACGAGCAGTACTTC.

This clone has only a few counts. The chain has TRBV15 and TRBJ2-1; D might be TRBD1 (5 bases). This CDR3 comprises 14 residues. Germline CDR1 is LNHNV and CDR2 is YYDKDF (reference sequence). CDR3 protein: CSSKKETAYNEQFF. CDR3 coding DNA: TGTTCCTCCAAGAAGGAGACAGCCTACAATGAGCAGTTCTTC.

The chain combines TRBV7-2 with TRBJ2-6, with TRBD1 matching 9 bases. Unmatched junction bases numbered 4, after V lost 0 bases and J lost 4 bases. The CDR3 is 17 amino acids. The germline V gene encodes CDR1 SGHTA and CDR2 FQGNSA. The CDR3 DNA is TGTGCCAGCAGCTTAGCGGGGACAGGGTTCGGGGCCAACGTCCTGACTTTC. As protein: CASSLAGTGFGANVLTF.

The chain carries TRBV6-5 and TRBJ2-7, with D unclear. Germline V gene lookup returns CDR1 MNHEY and CDR2 SVGAGI. The CDR3 is 13 residues long. Deletions cut 4 bases from V and 2 bases from J, with 9 bases between. The CDR3 DNA reads as TGTGCCAGCAGTTTCGACGCGGCCTACGAGCAGTACTTC. This sequence encodes CASSFDAAYEQYF.

The chain is built from TRBV6-5 and TRBJ2-1, with 8 bases identical to TRBD2. CDR3 length: 16 amino acids. With 0 bases clipped from V and 9 bases from J, the junction kept 10 bases outside the gene matches. The germline gives CDR1 MNHEY, CDR2 SVGAGI. CDR3 nucleotide sequence: TGTGCCAGCAGTTACTCGAATTTAGCGGGAATGGGTGAGCAGTTCTTC. This codes for CASSYSNLAGMGEQFF.

The rearrangement joins TRBV18 to TRBJ2-1; the match to TRBD2 covers 12 bases. Germline CDR1 and CDR2: KGHSH and LQKENI. The CDR3 is made up of 18 amino acids. Trimming removed 3 bases from V and 8 bases from J; junction bases left unmatched: 14. This chain's CDR3 is CASSPLTLTSGRKDEQFF. CDR3 coding DNA: TGTGCCAGCTCACCCCTTACGCTGACTAGCGGGAGAAAGGATGAGCAGTTCTTC.

This chain connects TRBV2 to TRBJ1-6; no firm D call. The CDR3 totals 14 residues. V gave up 1 base and J gave up 13 bases, with 14 bases separating them. The V gene's germline CDR1 is SNHLY and CDR2 FYNNEI. DNA for the CDR3: TGTGCCAGCAGTGAAGACGGGAGGGTGCGGCCCCTCCACTTT. Translated, it gives CASSEDGRVRPLHF.

Turning to this clone: This specimen includes other DNA sequences encoding the same CDR3. CDR3 residues: CASSLGTDSNYGYTF. The DNA of the CDR3 is TGTGCCAGCAGCTTAGGGACGGACTCTAACTATGGCTACACCTTC. The chain combines TRBV11-2 with TRBJ1-2; no clear D gene. Deletions cut 1 base from V and 0 bases from J, with 9 bases between. The length of the CDR3 is 15 residues. Germline-derived CDR1 and CDR2 are SGHAT and FQNNGV. Full variable domain (missing parts from reference TRBV11-2 and TRBJ1-2): EAGVAQSPRYKIIEKRQSVAFWCNPISGHATLYWYQQILGQGPKLLIQFQNNGVVDDSQLPKDRFSAERLKGVDSTLKIQPAKLEDSAVYLCASSLGTDSNYGYTFGSGTRLTVV.

This clone came up a few times. This sequence joins TRBV6-6 and TRBJ2-7; TRBD2 matches 8 bases. Germline CDR1 reads MNHNY; CDR2 reads SVGAGI (reference sequence). The CDR3 runs 14 residues. With 5 bases clipped from V and 3 bases from J, the junction kept 6 bases outside the gene matches. The CDR3 nucleotides read TGTGCCAGCAGTGCCGGGACTAGGGGCTACGAGCAGTACTTC. This encodes CASSAGTRGYEQYF.

V is TRBV7-9 and J is TRBJ2-2; possible D gene TRBD1, 6 bases. CDR3 size: 16 residues. The germline CDR1 and CDR2 sequences are SEHNR and FQNEAQ (reference sequence). The V end lost 6 bases, the J end lost 6 bases, and 20 bases lay between the germline ends. The CDR3, as DNA: TGTGCCAGCAGACCCCGCGGACAGAGGGGTGCCGGGGAGCTGTTTTTT. As protein: CASRPRGQRGAGELFF.

J is TRBJ1-2 and V is TRBV11-2; 8 bases agree with TRBD1. In germline, CDR1 is SGHAT, CDR2 FQNNGV. The CDR3 has 16 amino acids. The J segment lost 8 bases and the V segment lost 4 bases, leaving 15 bases of the junction unmatched. This chain's CDR3 is CASSSQGGGRLGGYTF. DNA for the CDR3: TGTGCCAGCAGCTCACAGGGGGGAGGAAGGTTAGGCGGCTACACCTTC.

The rearrangement uses TRBV9 and TRBJ1-4; 8 nucleotides line up with TRBD1. Germline CDR1 SGDLS, CDR2 YYNGEE. V lost 0 bases, J lost 4 bases, and 2 bases stayed unmatched. This CDR3 has 15 residues. The DNA for the CDR3 is TGTGCCAGCAGCGTAGGGACAGGGATTAATGAAAAACTGTTTTTT. It codes for CASSVGTGINEKLFF. Together with reference TRBV9 and TRBJ1-4, the CDR3 gives the full variable domain: DSGVTQTPKHLITATGQRVTLRCSPRSGDLSVYWYQQSLDQGLQFLIQYYNGEERAKGNILERFSAQQFPDLHSELNLSSLELGDSALYFCASSVGTGINEKLFFGSGTQLSVL.

This clone was found once. This chain joins TRBV28 and TRBJ2-1, with D possibly TRBD1 on 6 matching bases. The V gene lost 7 bases and the J gene lost 2 bases, with 9 bases spanning the gap. There are 13 residues in the CDR3. Germline V gene data show CDR1 as MDHEN and CDR2 as SYDVKM. The CDR3 DNA reads TGTGCCAGCATGGGGGCGGCCTACAATGAGCAGTTCTTC. Its protein product is CASMGAAYNEQFF.

This CDR3 reads CSVDSSGGNEQYF. CDR3 nucleotides: TGCAGCGTTGATTCGTCAGGGGGCAACGAGCAGTACTTC. The genes are TRBV29-1 and TRBJ2-7, with TRBD1 matching 8 bases. V trimming: 3 bases; J trimming: 5 bases; junction bases outside the gene matches: 6. The CDR3 spans 13 residues. Germline V gives CDR1 SQVTM, CDR2 ANQGSEA.

Comments on this clone: At the DNA level, this CDR3 is encoded by other sequences in the same sample as well. This sequence joins TRBV28 and TRBJ1-2, with D unclear. The CDR3 runs to 12 residues. The ends were cut back, 2 bases at V and 5 bases at J, with 6 bases in the middle. CDR1 is MDHEN and CDR2 is SYDVKM in the germline V gene. In DNA, the CDR3 is TGTGCCAGCAGTTTAACGGTGTATGGCTACACCTTC. This translates into CASSLTVYGYTF.

This chain connects TRBV27 to TRBJ2-6; 11 bases line up with TRBD1. V lost 5 bases, J lost 2 bases, and 8 bases stayed unmatched. Germline CDR1 reads MNHEY; CDR2 reads SMNVEV (reference sequence). The CDR3 runs 18 residues. The CDR3 spells CASSPRGQGATGANVLTF. The DNA of the CDR3 is TGTGCCAGCAGTCCCCGAGGACAGGGGGCGACTGGGGCCAACGTCCTGACTTTC. The variable domain in full, with the rest retrieved from reference TRBV27 and TRBJ2-6, is EAQVTQNPRYLITVTGKKLTVTCSQNMNHEYMSWYRQDPGLGLRQIYYSMNVEVTDKGDVPEGYKVSRKEKRNFPLILESPSPNQTSLYFCASSPRGQGATGANVLTFGAGSRLTVL.

This rearrangement joins TRBV5-1 to TRBJ2-5; 9 nucleotides line up with TRBD1. The DNA end is a closer match to TRBJ2-7, so the J assignment may be wrong. The germline gives CDR1 SGHRS, CDR2 YFSETQ. This CDR3 has 14 amino acids. The DNA for the CDR3 is TGCGCCAGCACCCCGGGACAGGGTGTTTACGAGCAGTACTTC. Its protein product is CASTPGQGVYEQYF.